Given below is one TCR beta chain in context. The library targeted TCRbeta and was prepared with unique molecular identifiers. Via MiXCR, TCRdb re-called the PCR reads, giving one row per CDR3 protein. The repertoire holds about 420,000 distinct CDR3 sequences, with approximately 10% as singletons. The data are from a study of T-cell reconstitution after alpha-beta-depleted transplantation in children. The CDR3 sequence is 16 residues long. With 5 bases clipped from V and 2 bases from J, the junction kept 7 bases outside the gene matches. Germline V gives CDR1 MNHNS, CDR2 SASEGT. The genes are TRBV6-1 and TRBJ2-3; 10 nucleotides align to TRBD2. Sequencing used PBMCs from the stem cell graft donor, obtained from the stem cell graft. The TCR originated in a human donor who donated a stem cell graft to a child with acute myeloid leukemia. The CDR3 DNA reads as TGTGCCAGCAGTCCATTAGCGGGGGGACCCACAGATACGCAGTATTTT. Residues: CASSPLAGGPTDTQYF.